These T cell receptor beta chains were read from a single sample in a study of naive and memory T cell subsets. TCRdb independently ran MiXCR on the 5' RACE reads; one entry per CDR3 protein. Found here are fewer than 40,000 distinct CDR3 sequences, about a sixth of them singletons; the top ten hold 2% to 3%. The receptor set was obtained from a female donor in good health. Both conserved end residues are part of each CDR3. D genes are given only for firm matches. The size entry is marked missing in some rows and otherwise reads once, few, many or a size class.

V gene: TRBV6-1
clone size: few
D gene: .
J gene: TRBJ2-3
CDR3 DNA: TGTGCCAGCAGGCCAAGCACAGATACGCAGTATTTT
CDR3 protein: CASRPSTDTQYF

V gene: TRBV12-3/TRBV12-4
clone size: many
D gene: .
J gene: TRBJ1-1
CDR3 DNA: TGTGCCAGCAGTCCCGGGTCGAACACTGAAGCTTTCTTT
CDR3 protein: CASSPGSNTEAFF

V gene: TRBV29-1
clone size: many
D gene: TRBD2
J gene: TRBJ2-1
CDR3 DNA: TGCAGCGTTGAAGGAGGACTAGCGGGGGGGCAAGGGCAGTTCTTC
CDR3 protein: CSVEGGLAGGQGQFF

V gene: TRBV25-1
clone size: .
D gene: TRBD1
J gene: TRBJ2-7
CDR3 DNA: TGTGCCAGCAGTGCGGGACAGGGGTCCTACGAGCAGTACTTC
CDR3 protein: CASSAGQGSYEQYF

V gene: TRBV11-1
clone size: few
D gene: .
J gene: TRBJ2-1
CDR3 DNA: TGTGCCAGCAGCTTAAGGGCGAGGACAGGCCGGGGGCATGAGCAGTTCTTC
CDR3 protein: CASSLRARTGRGHEQFF

V gene: TRBV7-9
clone size: few
D gene: .
J gene: TRBJ1-1
CDR3 DNA: TGTGCCAGCAGCTTTGACGCCGGTGAAGCTTTCTTT
CDR3 protein: CASSFDAGEAFF

V gene: TRBV11-2
clone size: medium-sized
D gene: .
J gene: TRBJ2-5
CDR3 DNA: TGTGCCAGCAGCTCAGTATCGACCCAGTACTTC
CDR3 protein: CASSSVSTQYF

V gene: TRBV24-1
clone size: few
D gene: .
J gene: TRBJ2-2
CDR3 DNA: TGTGCCACCAGTGTAGGAGGGATCACCAAGAACACCGGGGAGCTGTTTTTT
CDR3 protein: CATSVGGITKNTGELFF

V gene: TRBV29-1
clone size: many
D gene: TRBD2
J gene: TRBJ2-1
CDR3 DNA: TGCAGTATTCAGCGGGGGGCCGCCGATGAGCAGTTCTTC
CDR3 protein: CSIQRGAADEQFF

V gene: TRBV6-1
clone size: few
D gene: .
J gene: TRBJ2-5
CDR3 DNA: TGTGCCAGCAGTGATTGGGCAGGCTCCCACTTC
CDR3 protein: CASSDWAGSHF

V gene: TRBV20-1
clone size: many
D gene: .
J gene: TRBJ1-2
CDR3 DNA: TGCAGTGCTAGAGCCACGGGACCGACAGTCAACTATGGCTACACCTTC
CDR3 protein: CSARATGPTVNYGYTF

V gene: TRBV7-2
clone size: .
D gene: TRBD2
J gene: TRBJ2-1
CDR3 DNA: TGTGCCAGCAGACGGGGGGGGGGAATGGATGAGCAGTTCTTC
CDR3 protein: CASRRGGGMDEQFF

V gene: TRBV29-1
clone size: many
D gene: .
J gene: TRBJ2-1
CDR3 DNA: TGCAGCGTAAGCCCCGGGAAGTGGGGGCACAATGAGCAGTTCTTC
CDR3 protein: CSVSPGKWGHNEQFF

V gene: TRBV12-3/TRBV12-4
clone size: many
D gene: .
J gene: TRBJ2-2
CDR3 DNA: TGTGCCAGCAGTTTAGGGTTGAACACCGGGGAGCTGTTTTTT
CDR3 protein: CASSLGLNTGELFF

V gene: TRBV20-1
clone size: many
D gene: .
J gene: TRBJ2-7
CDR3 DNA: TGCAGTGCTAGAGATCATGGGGCAGGGTTAGGGGCCTACGAGCAGTACTTC
CDR3 protein: CSARDHGAGLGAYEQYF

V gene: TRBV7-8
clone size: many
D gene: .
J gene: TRBJ2-1
CDR3 DNA: TGTGCCAGCAGCTGGCCCGTTCGCAATGAGCAGTTCTTC
CDR3 protein: CASSWPVRNEQFF

V gene: TRBV10-2
clone size: few
D gene: .
J gene: TRBJ2-7
CDR3 DNA: TGCGCCAGCAGTGAATTGGAGGAGGAGTACTTC
CDR3 protein: CASSELEEEYF

V gene: TRBV29-1
clone size: many
D gene: .
J gene: TRBJ2-5
CDR3 DNA: TGCAGCGTTGAGGAACATCAAGAGACCCAGTACTTC
CDR3 protein: CSVEEHQETQYF

V gene: TRBV5-1
clone size: many
D gene: .
J gene: TRBJ1-1
CDR3 DNA: TGCGCCAGCAGATTGAACAGGAACACTGAAGCTTTCTTT
CDR3 protein: CASRLNRNTEAFF

V gene: TRBV20-1
clone size: few
D gene: .
J gene: TRBJ2-2
CDR3 DNA: TGCAGTGCCAGTGTAGCTAGCGCGAACACCGGGGAGCTGTTTTTT
CDR3 protein: CSASVASANTGELFF

V gene: TRBV29-1
clone size: many
D gene: .
J gene: TRBJ2-7
CDR3 DNA: TGCAGCGTGAGACCGAATCCAACCTACGAGCAGTACTTC
CDR3 protein: CSVRPNPTYEQYF

V gene: TRBV19
clone size: few
D gene: .
J gene: TRBJ1-1
CDR3 DNA: TGTGCCAGTAGTCACGGGACACATGAAGCTTTCTTT
CDR3 protein: CASSHGTHEAFF

V gene: TRBV20-1
clone size: .
D gene: TRBD1
J gene: TRBJ1-1
CDR3 DNA: TGCAGTGCTCTCGGGACAGCGAACACTGAAGCTTTCTTT
CDR3 protein: CSALGTANTEAFF

V gene: TRBV24-1
clone size: many
D gene: .
J gene: TRBJ2-1
CDR3 DNA: TGTGCCACCAGTGATGGGAACAATGAGCAGTTCTTC
CDR3 protein: CATSDGNNEQFF

V gene: TRBV6-6
clone size: many
D gene: .
J gene: TRBJ2-2
CDR3 DNA: TGTGCCAGCAGGCTCGGACAGGGGGAGCTGTTTTTT
CDR3 protein: CASRLGQGELFF

V gene: TRBV5-1
clone size: few
D gene: TRBD1
J gene: TRBJ2-1
CDR3 DNA: TGCGCCAGCAGCTTGGGGGACAGTGAGCAGTTCTTC
CDR3 protein: CASSLGDSEQFF

V gene: TRBV6-1
clone size: many
D gene: .
J gene: TRBJ2-5
CDR3 DNA: TGTGCCAGCATCACAGCGTACCAAGAGACCCAGTACTTC
CDR3 protein: CASITAYQETQYF

V gene: TRBV6-5
clone size: few
D gene: TRBD1
J gene: TRBJ1-1
CDR3 DNA: TGTGCCAGCAGTTATCGGACAGGAGAGACTGAAGCTTTCTTT
CDR3 protein: CASSYRTGETEAFF

V gene: TRBV7-8
clone size: once
D gene: .
J gene: TRBJ2-2
CDR3 DNA: TGCGCCAGCAGGAGGGGCAAGCCGAACACCGGGGAGCTGTTTTTT
CDR3 protein: CASRRGKPNTGELFF

V gene: TRBV2
clone size: few
D gene: .
J gene: TRBJ2-3
CDR3 DNA: TGTGCCAGCAGTGAAGCATTTCTCAGGGATACGCAGTATTTT
CDR3 protein: CASSEAFLRDTQYF

V gene: TRBV5-1
clone size: many
D gene: .
J gene: TRBJ1-1
CDR3 DNA: TGCGCCAGCAGCTTCGGGACCGCGGCCATGAACACTGAAGCTTTCTTT
CDR3 protein: CASSFGTAAMNTEAFF

V gene: TRBV4-2
clone size: few
D gene: TRBD2
J gene: TRBJ2-3
CDR3 DNA: TGTGCCAGCAGCCTTCTCGGCGGGGGGGCCCGTTCAGATACGCAGTATTTT
CDR3 protein: CASSLLGGGARSDTQYF

V gene: TRBV5-1
clone size: few
D gene: TRBD1
J gene: TRBJ2-7
CDR3 DNA: TGCGCCAGCAGCGCCCGGGACAGCCACTCCTACGAGCAGTACTTC
CDR3 protein: CASSARDSHSYEQYF

V gene: TRBV29-1
clone size: .
D gene: .
J gene: TRBJ2-3
CDR3 DNA: TGCAGCGTTATTTGCACAGATACGCAGTATTTT
CDR3 protein: CSVICTDTQYF

V gene: TRBV20-1
clone size: few
D gene: TRBD1
J gene: TRBJ1-5
CDR3 DNA: TGCAGTGCGCGAGGGGGGCAGGGGGGCAATCAGCCCCAGCATTTT
CDR3 protein: CSARGGQGGNQPQHF

V gene: TRBV20-1
clone size: many
D gene: TRBD2
J gene: TRBJ2-5
CDR3 DNA: TGCAGTGCTAGCCCCGGGGGACTAGCGGGGGTTGAAGAGACCCAGTACTTC
CDR3 protein: CSASPGGLAGVEETQYF

V gene: TRBV5-1
clone size: .
D gene: .
J gene: TRBJ2-5
CDR3 DNA: TGCGCCAGCAGCTTGGTCAGCTTACGGCCGCAAGAGACCCAGTACTTC
CDR3 protein: CASSLVSLRPQETQYF

V gene: TRBV7-2
clone size: medium-sized
D gene: TRBD1
J gene: TRBJ2-2
CDR3 DNA: TGTGCCAGCAGCTTTTCAGCCTCACCACACAGGGGGAACACCGGGGAGCTGTTTTTT
CDR3 protein: CASSFSASPHRGNTGELFF

V gene: TRBV20-1
clone size: many
D gene: TRBD2
J gene: TRBJ2-1
CDR3 DNA: TGCAGTGCTAGAGAAGGAGCGGGGGAAAACAATGAGCAGTTCTTC
CDR3 protein: CSAREGAGENNEQFF